These T cell receptor beta chains were read from a single sample in a study of cytomegalovirus exposure and HLA in healthy donors. Method: immunoSEQ multiplex PCR; TCRdb's copy keeps in-frame clones and lacks some. The data show a few hundred thousand clones, with about four fifths seen just once and 10% held by the top ten. The specimen sequenced was PBMCs. The receptors were sampled from a woman between 45 and 60 years old in good health and CMV-seropositive. Both conserved end residues are part of each CDR3. Fields, in order: D gene, J gene, clone size, V gene, CDR3 DNA, CDR3 protein. D genes are given only for firm matches. Clone size is shown for a subset of rows, as once, few, many or a class of expanded clone.

D: .
J: TRBJ2-3
size: few
V: TRBV7-3
DNA: TGTGCCAGCAGCTCGGGACTTAGCACAGATACGCAGTATTTT
CDR3: CASSSGLSTDTQYF

D: TRBD2
J: TRBJ2-1
size: few
V: TRBV30
DNA: TGTGCCTGGAGGACCCAGCGGGGCGAGCAGTTCTTC
CDR3: CAWRTQRGEQFF

D: TRBD1
J: TRBJ2-3
size: .
V: TRBV7-2
DNA: TGTGCCAGCAGCTCGACAGGGGATACGCAGTATTTT
CDR3: CASSSTGDTQYF

D: .
J: TRBJ1-2
size: .
V: TRBV7-8
DNA: TGTGCCAGCAGCTTAGGAAGTGGAGGCTATGGCTACACCTTC
CDR3: CASSLGSGGYGYTF

D: TRBD2
J: TRBJ2-1
size: .
V: TRBV5-1
DNA: TGCGCCAGCAGCTTGAGACTAGCGGGGGGCAATGAGCAGTTCTTC
CDR3: CASSLRLAGGNEQFF

D: TRBD2
J: TRBJ2-1
size: .
V: TRBV4-1
DNA: TGCGCCAGCAGCCCGGGACTAGCGGGGTCCTACAATGAGCAGTTCTTC
CDR3: CASSPGLAGSYNEQFF

D: .
J: TRBJ1-5
size: .
V: TRBV5-6
DNA: TGTGCCAGCAGCTCGGTTGTGCAGGGGTCTCCGTCCCAGCATTTT
CDR3: CASSSVVQGSPSQHF

D: .
J: TRBJ1-1
size: .
V: TRBV13
DNA: TGTGCCAGCAGCTTCGGAGCCTCCGGACACCAGAACACTGAAGCTTTCTTT
CDR3: CASSFGASGHQNTEAFF

D: .
J: TRBJ1-2
size: .
V: TRBV18
DNA: TGTGCCAGCTCACCGACGGACGGAGGGTATGGCTACACCTTC
CDR3: CASSPTDGGYGYTF

D: .
J: TRBJ1-4
size: .
V: TRBV10-1
DNA: TGCGCCAGCACCCATTGGACGGGGGGGACGGGTAATGAAAAACTGTTTTTT
CDR3: CASTHWTGGTGNEKLFF

D: .
J: TRBJ2-2
size: .
V: TRBV11-1
DNA: TGTGCCAGCAGATCACCGGAACAGGATAGCACCGGGGAGCTGTTTTTT
CDR3: CASRSPEQDSTGELFF

D: .
J: TRBJ2-6
size: .
V: TRBV7-3
DNA: TGTGCCAGCAGCTTATCGGGTTCTGGGGCCAACGTCCTGACTTTC
CDR3: CASSLSGSGANVLTF

D: .
J: TRBJ1-1
size: .
V: TRBV2
DNA: TGTGCCAGCAGTGAACCTCCAGTGAACACTGAAGCTTTCTTT
CDR3: CASSEPPVNTEAFF

D: .
J: TRBJ1-4
size: .
V: TRBV6-5
DNA: TGTGCCAGCAGTTACGGCGGGCACGGGTGGGAAAAACTGTTTTTT
CDR3: CASSYGGHGWEKLFF

D: TRBD1
J: TRBJ1-5
size: .
V: TRBV18
DNA: TGTGCCAGCTCACAGACAGGGTACAATCAGCCCCAGCATTTT
CDR3: CASSQTGYNQPQHF

D: TRBD1
J: TRBJ2-3
size: .
V: TRBV7-3
DNA: TGTGCCAGCAGCCTGCATCAGGGGGATGTAGATACGCAGTATTTT
CDR3: CASSLHQGDVDTQYF

D: TRBD1
J: TRBJ1-2
size: .
V: TRBV7-9
DNA: TGTGCCAGCAGCTTTCAGGGGGCCAGGGGCTACACCTTC
CDR3: CASSFQGARGYTF

D: .
J: TRBJ2-5
size: few
V: TRBV11-2
DNA: TGTGCCAGCAGCTTAGATTTGTGGTCTCCCGAGGATGAGACCCAGTACTTC
CDR3: CASSLDLWSPEDETQYF

D: TRBD2
J: TRBJ2-3
size: .
V: TRBV4-1
DNA: TGCGCCAGCAGCCAATATTTTCTCGTACTAGCGGGGAACACAGATACGCAGTATTTT
CDR3: CASSQYFLVLAGNTDTQYF

D: TRBD1
J: TRBJ2-7
size: .
V: TRBV5-1
DNA: TGCGCCAGCAGCAACGGACAGGCGACCACCTACGAGCAGTACTTC
CDR3: CASSNGQATTYEQYF

D: TRBD1
J: TRBJ1-2
size: .
V: TRBV7-2
DNA: TGTGCCAGCAGCCCACCGGGACAGGGGGCTGGCTACACCTTC
CDR3: CASSPPGQGAGYTF

D: .
J: TRBJ2-3
size: .
V: TRBV7-9
DNA: TGTGCCAGCAGCTTCGGCACAGATACGCAGTATTTT
CDR3: CASSFGTDTQYF

D: .
J: TRBJ2-6
size: .
V: TRBV9
DNA: TGTGCCAGCAGCGTAGCAGGGGCCCGAGTGCTGGGGGCCAACGTCCTGACTTTC
CDR3: CASSVAGARVLGANVLTF

D: .
J: TRBJ1-6
size: .
V: TRBV7-3
DNA: TGTGCCAGCAGCTTAATGGGGAGTATGAATTCACCCCTCCACTTT
CDR3: CASSLMGSMNSPLHF

D: .
J: TRBJ1-3
size: once
V: TRBV6-5
DNA: TGTGCCAGCAGTTACGGGGGGGAGAGCTCTGGAAACACCATATATTTT
CDR3: CASSYGGESSGNTIYF

D: TRBD1
J: TRBJ2-3
size: .
V: TRBV19
DNA: TGTGCCACATCCCAGGGGGTCGGTCCAGATACGCAGTATTTT
CDR3: CATSQGVGPDTQYF

D: .
J: TRBJ2-7
size: once
V: TRBV27
DNA: TGTGCCAGCAGTTTATACCCTCCCCGGACTCCAGCGGCCTACGAGCAGTACTTC
CDR3: CASSLYPPRTPAAYEQYF

D: TRBD1
J: TRBJ1-4
size: .
V: TRBV5-1
DNA: TGCGCCAGCAGCACCTTTACAGGGGGCGGCGAAAAACTGTTTTTT
CDR3: CASSTFTGGGEKLFF